This is a list of T cell receptor beta chains from one sample in a study of blood T cells in healthy people across ages. MiXCR was run by TCRdb on the 5' RACE reads, yielding one entry per CDR3 protein. Of 1.5 million to 2 million distinct CDR3 sequences in the sample, 28% are singletons; the top ten hold 7.7%. Material for sequencing was blood. All receptors derive from a woman between 25 and 40 years old in good health. CDR3s include the opening cysteine and the closing phenylalanine or tryptophan. The order of the fields is D gene, V gene, clone size, J gene, CDR3 DNA, CDR3 protein. The D gene is left open where the match is weak. Some rows mark clone size as missing; the rest say once, few, many or name a class of expanded clone.

NA	TRBV20-1	once	TRBJ2-4	TGCAGTGCTAGAGCGGGACGCACATACAATGAGCAGTACTTC	CSARAGRTYNEQYF
NA	TRBV14	NA	TRBJ2-1	TGTGCCAGCAGCCAAATGACAGTCTGGGGCAATGAGCAGTTCTTC	CASSQMTVWGNEQFF
TRBD2	TRBV24-1	NA	TRBJ2-3	TGTGCCACCAGTGGAGGCGGGGGGAACACAGATACGCAGTATTTT	CATSGGGGNTDTQYF
NA	TRBV14	few	TRBJ2-4	TGTGCCAGCAGCCCCTGGGGACCACAAAACATTCAGTACTTC	CASSPWGPQNIQYF
NA	TRBV29-1	once	TRBJ1-4	TGCAGCGTTGAAAAGGCTGCAACTAATGAAAAACTGTTTTTT	CSVEKAATNEKLFF
NA	TRBV27	NA	TRBJ2-3	TGTGCCAGCAACAAAGGGAGCACAGATACGCAGTATTTT	CASNKGSTDTQYF
NA	TRBV18	NA	TRBJ2-3	TGTGCCAGCTCACCACCGGTCCGGAGGGCAGATACGCAGTATTTT	CASSPPVRRADTQYF
NA	TRBV5-1	NA	TRBJ2-6	TGCGCCAGCAGCTCCCCCGGCACGATGGATTACTCTGGGGCCAACGTCCTGACTTTC	CASSSPGTMDYSGANVLTF
TRBD1	TRBV18	NA	TRBJ1-2	TGTGCCAGCTCACCACCGAAAGGAGACAGGGGATACTATGGCTACACCTTC	CASSPPKGDRGYYGYTF
TRBD1	TRBV6-2/TRBV6-3	NA	TRBJ1-5	TGTGCCAGCAGCGACAGGGGGTATCAGCCCCAGCATTTT	CASSDRGYQPQHF
NA	TRBV4-3	many	TRBJ2-7	TGCGCCAGCAGCCAAGATCGGTCTGTTTGGAGTGACGAGCAGTACTTC	CASSQDRSVWSDEQYF
TRBD2	TRBV6-6	few	TRBJ2-1	TGTGCCAGCAGTTACGGCAAGCGGGAGTGGACCTACAATGAGCAGTTCTTC	CASSYGKREWTYNEQFF
NA	TRBV29-1	many	TRBJ2-7	TGCAGCGTTGGTGACACAGGACCCTACGAGCAGTACTTC	CSVGDTGPYEQYF
TRBD2	TRBV28	NA	TRBJ2-3	TGTGCCAGCAGTTTCTCAGGACTAGCGGGGGTCCCCTTCACAGATACGCAGTATTTT	CASSFSGLAGVPFTDTQYF
TRBD2	TRBV7-2	many	TRBJ2-7	TGTGCCAGCAGCTCCTCAGGGGGACTAGCGCGATCCTACGAGCAGTACTTC	CASSSSGGLARSYEQYF
NA	TRBV7-8	few	TRBJ2-7	TGTGCCAGCAGCCTCGGCGCCGAGTACTACGAGCAGTACTTC	CASSLGAEYYEQYF
NA	TRBV7-9	few	TRBJ1-1	TGTGCCAGCAGTCCTATACACCGTCCTGAAGCTTTCTTT	CASSPIHRPEAFF
NA	TRBV5-1	NA	TRBJ2-5	TGCGCCAGCAGCTTGGATAACAGGGTTCAAGAGACCCAGTACTTC	CASSLDNRVQETQYF
NA	TRBV28	few	TRBJ2-7	TGTGCCAGCAGTCCCCATGGGCGGGGAAACTACGAGCAGTACTTC	CASSPHGRGNYEQYF
NA	TRBV29-1	NA	TRBJ2-5	TGCAGCGCGGACAAGGGCTTTCAGGAGACCCAGTACTTC	CSADKGFQETQYF
NA	TRBV24-1	NA	TRBJ2-1	TGTGCCACCAGCTACGGGGGCGAGCAGTTCTTC	CATSYGGEQFF
NA	TRBV18	NA	TRBJ2-7	TGTGCCAGCTCACCCCTGGAAGCCCTCGGATACGAGCAGTACTTC	CASSPLEALGYEQYF
NA	TRBV10-1	few	TRBJ2-3	TGCGCCAGCAGCGAGGATGCTTTCACAGATACGCAGTATTTT	CASSEDAFTDTQYF
NA	TRBV29-1	NA	TRBJ2-3	TGCAGCGTTAGACGGGACAGCACAGATACGCAGTATTTT	CSVRRDSTDTQYF
NA	TRBV7-9	few	TRBJ2-4	TGTGCCAGCAGCCCAACCCGGGTTGGTTTGGACATTCAGTACTTC	CASSPTRVGLDIQYF
NA	TRBV20-1	few	TRBJ2-5	TGCAGTGCTAGAGACCTAGGACGCAGCCGATGGGAGACCCAGTACTTC	CSARDLGRSRWETQYF
NA	TRBV4-1	few	TRBJ2-5	TGCGCCAGCAGCCAACCTACAGGAGGGGAAGAGACCCTGTACTTC	CASSQPTGGEETLYF
NA	TRBV2	NA	TRBJ2-5	TGTGCCAGCAGTGAAGAAGGGTGGGGGGAGACCCAGTACTTC	CASSEEGWGETQYF
TRBD1	TRBV7-2	few	TRBJ2-3	TGTGCCAGCAGCAGACCCGGGACAGGAAGCACAGATACGCAGTATTTT	CASSRPGTGSTDTQYF